Listed here is a single T cell receptor beta chain. The antigen remains undetermined. This record belongs to a study of cytomegalovirus exposure and HLA in healthy donors. Whole-study findings and limits: Accounts indicate the classifier identified cytomegalovirus status with strong specificity and sensitivity. Many donors shared some public TCRs, even though most TCR sequences were rare.

13 Jbeta primers and 60 Vbeta primers were used for the PCR. Sequenced by immunoSEQ multiplex PCR; TCRdb stores in-frame clones only, minus some. Here the sample spans about 130,000 clones, around 84% being singletons. Germline CDR1 reads LNHNV; CDR2 reads YYDKDF (reference sequence). V was trimmed by 5 bases and J by 10 bases, leaving 18 bases between them. The CDR3 spans 14 residues. The V gene is TRBV15, the J gene TRBJ2-1; the D gene is possibly TRBD1 (6 bases). The receptor's source is a man aged 50 to 59 in good health and CMV-seronegative. Sequencing was performed on PBMCs. The CDR3 loop is CATSPPFRGHEQFF. The CDR3 nucleotides are TGTGCCACCAGCCCCCCGTTCAGGGGACACGAGCAGTTCTTC. The variable domain in full, completed from reference TRBV15 and TRBJ2-1, reads DAMVIQNPRYQVTQFGKPVTLSCSQTLNHNVMYWYQQKSSQAPKLLFHYYDKDFNNEADTPDNFQSRRPNTSFCFLDIRSPGLGDTAMYLCATSPPFRGHEQFFGPGTRLTVL.